This T cell receptor beta chain was captured in a study of T-cell reconstitution after alpha-beta-depleted transplantation in children. Study conclusions and caveats: Expanded clones from the graft, numbering several hundred, reportedly supplied alpha-beta T cells about two months after transplant. Certain patients had high TCRbeta diversity at day 60, and it came from recipient T cells and thymic progenitors that survived. The authors attributed T-cell counts and diversity one year after transplant mostly to newly produced T cells.

V shed 6 bases and J 6 bases; nucleotides not matched to a gene: 16. This CDR3 is 17 amino acids long. Per the germline V gene, CDR1 is MNHEY and CDR2 is SVGAGI. Unique molecular identifiers were incorporated when the TCRbeta library was constructed. TCRdb used MiXCR to reprocess the PCR reads, holding one entry per CDR3 protein. The repertoire consists of 65,000 to 75,000 distinct CDR3 sequences, with approximately 4.4% occurring once and the leading ten covering about 19%. This clonotype was seen many times. Its antigen remains unknown. The chain combines TRBV6-5 with TRBJ2-3; TRBD2 matches 9 bases. The material sequenced was PBMCs, mostly from graft donor cells, taken 180 days after TCRalphabeta/CD19-depleted stem cell transplant. The sequence derives from a boy in the first two years of life who had a stem cell transplant for acute myeloid leukemia, so the T cells may come from the graft donor. The CDR3 loop reads CASSSILAGRPMDTQYF. The DNA of the CDR3 is TGTGCCAGCAGCTCTATCCTAGCGGGGAGGCCCATGGATACGCAGTATTTT.